A single T cell receptor beta chain is shown here with its context. The data belong to a study of blood T cell repertoires in COVID-19. Per the authors' pipeline: Amplification of reference gene primers provided the estimated nucleated cell counts. Clones were sequenced by immunoSEQ multiplex PCR, and TCRdb holds only the in-frame ones, with some missing. V, J and clone size are taken as reported in that table, and D and trimming were inferred from the DNA itself. The sample shows 150,000 or so clones, 80% of them seen only once. This TCR came from a man aged 55 to 70 with acute or convalescent COVID-19. What was sequenced was peripheral blood.

Here the CDR3 DNA reads TGTGCCAGCAGTTTAACTAACGGAGTTACGGGGGAGCAGTACTTC. Its protein product is CASSLTNGVTGEQYF. The chain employs TRBV28 and TRBJ2-7, with a tentative D call TRBD2 (5 bases). Looked up from germline, CDR1 is MDHEN and CDR2 is SYDVKM. Trimming pared 2 bases from V and 7 bases from J, leaving 18 bases between. CDR3 length: 15 residues.